The rows below give T cell receptor beta chains drawn from one sample of a study of cytomegalovirus exposure and HLA in healthy donors. TCRdb keeps only in-frame clones here, not all; method: immunoSEQ multiplex PCR. The sample holds roughly 110,000 clones, 82% seen once. The sequencing input was PBMCs. Receptor source: a woman between 18 and 29 years old in good health and CMV-seronegative. The CDR3 runs from the conserved cysteine through the conserved F or W. Each record gives: clone size, V gene, J gene, CDR3 protein. Clone sizes are given selectively: once, few, many, or a class where the clone is expanded.

once	TRBV12-5	TRBJ2-1	CASAGSSYNEQFF
.	TRBV11-1	TRBJ2-5	CASRSDRGGIETQYF
.	TRBV4-1	TRBJ1-5	CASSQVIIGVGQPQHF
.	TRBV5-4	TRBJ2-2	CASSPAGNTGELFF
.	TRBV19	TRBJ1-5	CASSIGTGNSNQPQHF
.	TRBV5-4	TRBJ2-5	CASSSGLAEEETQYF
.	TRBV5-6	TRBJ1-1	CASSSGHWNTEAFF
.	TRBV27	TRBJ1-2	CASSITGNYGYTF
.	TRBV28	TRBJ2-7	CASSLSGGSEQYF
.	TRBV19	TRBJ2-2	CASSPTRPGELFF
.	TRBV5-1	TRBJ2-7	CASSLRQGAFEQYF
.	TRBV2	TRBJ1-4	CASSVGGLGEKLFF
few	TRBV30	TRBJ1-1	CAWSLWGTVHSEAFF
.	TRBV11-2	TRBJ2-7	CASRHPGLAGGFSYEQYF
.	TRBV5-1	TRBJ2-3	CASSLWATNTDTQYF
.	TRBV19	TRBJ1-1	CATRTGENTEAFF
.	TRBV10-3	TRBJ1-6	CAISERDRGRPLHF
once	TRBV5-1	TRBJ1-2	CASSGDTPTVDGYTF
.	TRBV28	TRBJ1-2	CASSLMEGAYYGYTF
once	TRBV11-3	TRBJ2-5	CASSLPGTGQETQYF
few	TRBV6-6	TRBJ1-6	CASSYENGSPLHF
.	TRBV28	TRBJ1-2	CASSPGGVSYTF
.	TRBV11-3	TRBJ2-7	CASSLGQAEQYF
.	TRBV27	TRBJ2-1	CASSLELAGGYNEQFF
.	TRBV6-5	TRBJ1-2	CASSFRTDFYGYTF
.	TRBV4-2	TRBJ1-2	CASSQGTGTNYGYTF
.	TRBV4-1	TRBJ2-2	CASSQEPTGGMDTGELFF
few	TRBV11-3	TRBJ1-1	CASSPLQGKNTEAFF
few	TRBV19	TRBJ1-6	CASSAFGQGNSPLHF
.	TRBV29-1	TRBJ2-3	CSAQVVAGGTDTQYF
few	TRBV11-3	TRBJ1-1	CASSLTRDRRLQWANPEAFF
.	TRBV4-1	TRBJ2-7	CASSQTSGSSYEQYF
.	TRBV11-3	TRBJ1-6	CASSPDPMEALHF
.	TRBV2	TRBJ1-6	CASMSSYNSPLHF
.	TRBV2	TRBJ1-3	CASTGESGNTIYF
.	TRBV5-1	TRBJ1-5	CASSQGGNQPQHF
.	TRBV7-2	TRBJ2-3	CASSLSHVAIVRTDTQYF
.	TRBV28	TRBJ1-5	CASSSRPGNSNQPRHF
.	TRBV2	TRBJ2-3	CASSRQGSPDTQYF
.	TRBV7-9	TRBJ2-3	CASSLVTSGFSGAQYF